Listed below are T cell receptor beta chains from one sample, sequenced in a study of blood T cell repertoires in COVID-19. The data were produced by immunoSEQ multiplex PCR, yet TCRdb's version contains in-frame clones alone and is incomplete. The table records a few hundred thousand clones, 70% to 90% of them present only once. Material for sequencing was PBMCs or T cells enriched from blood (not recorded which). Receptors were obtained from a man aged 30-40 years who had recovered from COVID-19. The CDR3 runs from the conserved cysteine through the conserved F or W. D genes are given only for firm matches. Clone size appears in some rows only: once, few, many, or a class for an expanded clone.

V gene	D gene	J gene	clone size	CDR3 length	CDR3 protein	CDR3 DNA
TRBV4-1	TRBD1	TRBJ2-7	.	13	CASSLGQGGEQYF	TGCGCCAGCAGCCTGGGACAGGGGGGCGAGCAGTACTTC
TRBV5-1	.	TRBJ2-3	.	16	CASSLAIGGSTDTQYF	TGCGCCAGCAGCTTGGCAATTGGAGGGAGCACAGATACGCAGTATTTT
TRBV4-2	TRBD1	TRBJ1-1	once	12	CASSYTGAEAFF	TGTGCCAGCAGCTATACAGGGGCTGAAGCTTTCTTT
TRBV3-1/TRBV3-2	TRBD2	TRBJ2-1	.	17	CASSQDTPGRGGGEQFF	TGTGCCAGCAGCCAAGACACCCCAGGGCGGGGGGGCGGTGAGCAGTTCTTC
TRBV18	.	TRBJ2-7	.	11	CASSLADEQYF	TGTGCCAGCTCACTCGCGGACGAGCAGTACTTC
TRBV30	.	TRBJ2-1	.	11	CAWGQINEQFF	TGTGCCTGGGGGCAGATCAATGAGCAGTTCTTC
TRBV28	TRBD1	TRBJ1-2	.	15	CASSLSGGRGYGYTF	TGTGCCAGCAGTTTATCAGGGGGAAGGGGATATGGCTACACCTTC
TRBV7-2	TRBD2	TRBJ2-7	.	12	CASGTSTYEQYF	TGTGCCAGCGGGACTAGCACTTACGAGCAGTACTTC
TRBV4-3	.	TRBJ2-5	once	13	CASSLGVQETQYF	TGCGCCAGCAGCCTCGGGGTCCAAGAGACCCAGTACTTC
TRBV13	.	TRBJ2-7	.	16	CASSLGGLAGSYEQYF	TGTGCCAGCAGCTTAGGCGGGCTAGCAGGTTCCTACGAGCAGTACTTC
TRBV19	TRBD1	TRBJ1-5	.	16	CASTLSGGYSNQPQHF	TGTGCCAGTACTCTATCAGGGGGCTATAGCAATCAGCCCCAGCATTTT
TRBV30	.	TRBJ2-7	.	14	CAWRRRGPSYEQYF	TGTGCCTGGAGGAGGAGGGGGCCCTCCTACGAGCAGTACTTC
TRBV30	TRBD1	TRBJ1-1	.	14	CAWRLYDRAPEAFF	TGTGCCTGGAGGCTATATGACAGGGCTCCTGAAGCTTTCTTT
TRBV12-3/TRBV12-4	.	TRBJ1-1	.	13	CASTPRADAEAFF	TGTGCCAGCACCCCGAGGGCTGACGCTGAAGCTTTCTTT
TRBV6-5	.	TRBJ2-2	.	14	CASSYGRGTGELFF	TGTGCCAGCAGTTACGGGCGGGGCACCGGGGAGCTGTTTTTT
TRBV4-3	.	TRBJ2-2	.	16	CASSQVSGYEGGELFF	TGCGCCAGCAGCCAAGTATCGGGTTATGAGGGCGGGGAGCTGTTTTTT
TRBV24-1	.	TRBJ2-2	.	13	CATGEPNTGELFF	TGTGCCACCGGGGAGCCCAACACCGGGGAGCTGTTTTTT
TRBV2	.	TRBJ1-6	.	13	CASRSSYNSPLHF	TGTGCCAGCAGGAGCTCCTATAATTCACCCCTCCACTTT
TRBV5-1	TRBD2	TRBJ2-2	once	16	CASRASGSGWTGELFF	TGCGCCAGCAGGGCTAGCGGGAGTGGTTGGACCGGGGAGCTGTTTTTT
TRBV10-2	.	TRBJ1-4	.	16	CASSDGQRATNEKLFF	TGCGCCAGCAGTGATGGGCAGAGAGCAACTAATGAAAAACTGTTTTTT
TRBV18	TRBD1	TRBJ2-5	.	14	CASSPGQGGETQYF	TGTGCCAGCTCACCCGGACAGGGGGGTGAGACCCAGTACTTC
TRBV28	.	TRBJ2-5	.	14	CASSFHRGGETQYF	TGTGCCAGCAGTTTTCATAGGGGTGGCGAGACCCAGTACTTC
TRBV7-5	.	TRBJ1-1	.	12	CARSSGRDEAFF	TGTGCCAGAAGCTCAGGCCGCGATGAAGCTTTCTTT
TRBV5-1	TRBD1	TRBJ2-3	.	15	CASSTGQGGADTQYF	TGCGCCAGCAGCACGGGACAGGGGGGCGCAGATACGCAGTATTTT